The subject of this entry is one T cell receptor (beta chain). The protocol was immunoSEQ multiplex PCR, while the TCRdb copy is restricted to in-frame clones and leaves out a portion. Among approximately 180,000 clones listed, 80% to 85% were seen once. This sample was included in a study of blood T cell repertoires in COVID-19. Study summary: Some COVID-19 samples were acute and others convalescent; all came from the United States, Italy and Spain. The cDNA or gDNA used as material had been derived from T cells, B-cell-depleted T cells, or PBMCs.

Recruited during active infection, patients (from Seattle) were subsequently followed longitudinally. The V gene lost 3 bases and the J gene lost 7 bases, with 19 bases spanning the gap. The CDR3 is 16 residues long. Germline lookup yields CDR1 MDHEN and CDR2 SYDVKM. This TCR came from a woman in her thirties or forties with COVID-19, enrolled during active disease. The sample was peripheral blood. This chain connects TRBV28 to TRBJ1-5; tentative D call: TRBD1 (5 bases). This chain's CDR3 is CASSFEGLGRWQPQHF. CDR3 DNA sequence: TGTGCCAGCAGTTTTGAGGGACTGGGGCGCTGGCAGCCCCAGCATTTT.